This T cell receptor beta chain was obtained from a study of a mutant IDH1 vaccine in newly diagnosed glioma. About the research overall: Treated patients were roughly 60% male, about 38% female, mean age 40.4 years. Pretreatment consisted of radiotherapy, temozolomide, or both, with most receiving both. The V12 visit happened in week 35, and the V13 visit happened in week 47.

Germline V lookup: CDR1 SGHNT, CDR2 YYREEE (reference sequence). V was shortened by 0 bases and J by 2 bases, with 11 bases between the two germline ends. CDR3 length: 15 amino acids. About this clone itself: Its target is unknown.

Method: immunoSEQ multiplex PCR; TCRdb's copy keeps in-frame clones and lacks some. The data contain 25,000 to 40,000 clones, around 84% of them singletons. Time point meaning: week 35, safety follow-up. Mutant IDH1 20-mer peptide, at 300 ug, made up each vaccine dose, with topical imiquimod. Each astrocytoma in the donors was new, WHO grade 3 or 4, IDH1-mutant and ATRX-lost. The rearrangement uses TRBV5-4 and TRBJ2-5, with no clear D. Sequencing used PBMCs, obtained from a glioma patient whose treatment included an IDH1 peptide vaccine. This TCR derives from a man aged 25 to 40 with glioma. The DNA for the CDR3 is TGTGCCAGCAGCTTGGGGGTTAGGAGTCAAGAGACCCAGTACTTC. Encoded protein: CASSLGVRSQETQYF.